The clone carrying this T cell receptor beta chain occurred a few times. Per the original data handling: Amplifying reference gene primers gave estimates of nucleated cell counts. Some clones are missing from TCRdb's copy, which holds only in-frame ones; the method was immunoSEQ multiplex PCR. That table furnishes V, J and clone size, whereas the DNA furnished D and trimming. The table lists roughly 200,000 clones, more than 80% of them singletons, with around 8.8% in the top ten. V dropped 3 bases and J dropped 2; count of bases not matched to a gene: 2. The CDR3 is made up of 14 amino acids. Germline V gene sequence: CDR1 KGHSH, CDR2 LQKENI. These data are taken from a study of blood T cell repertoires in COVID-19.

The sequenced material came from PBMCs or T cells enriched from blood (not recorded which). The receptor was isolated from a man in his forties or fifties who had recovered from COVID-19. The V gene is TRBV18, the J gene TRBJ1-1; 8 bases are a match to TRBD1. The CDR3 is CASSPGQGNTEAFF. The CDR3 DNA reads TGTGCCAGCTCACCCGGACAGGGTAACACTGAAGCTTTCTTT.